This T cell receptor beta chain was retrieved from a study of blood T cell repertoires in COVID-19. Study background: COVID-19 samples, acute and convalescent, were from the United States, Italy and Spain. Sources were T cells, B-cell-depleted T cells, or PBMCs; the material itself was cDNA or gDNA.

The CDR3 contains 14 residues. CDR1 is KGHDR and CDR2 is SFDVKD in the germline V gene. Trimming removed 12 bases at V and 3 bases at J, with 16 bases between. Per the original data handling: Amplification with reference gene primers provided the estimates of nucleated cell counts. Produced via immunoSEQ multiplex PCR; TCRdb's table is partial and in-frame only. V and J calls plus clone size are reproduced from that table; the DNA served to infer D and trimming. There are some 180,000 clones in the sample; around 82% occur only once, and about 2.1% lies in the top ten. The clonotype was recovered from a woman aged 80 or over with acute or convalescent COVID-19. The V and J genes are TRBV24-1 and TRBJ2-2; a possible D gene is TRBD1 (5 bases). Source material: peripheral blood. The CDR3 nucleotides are TGTGCCTCCCAGGGCTATGTGGACACCGGGGAGCTGTTTTTT. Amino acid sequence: CASQGYVDTGELFF.